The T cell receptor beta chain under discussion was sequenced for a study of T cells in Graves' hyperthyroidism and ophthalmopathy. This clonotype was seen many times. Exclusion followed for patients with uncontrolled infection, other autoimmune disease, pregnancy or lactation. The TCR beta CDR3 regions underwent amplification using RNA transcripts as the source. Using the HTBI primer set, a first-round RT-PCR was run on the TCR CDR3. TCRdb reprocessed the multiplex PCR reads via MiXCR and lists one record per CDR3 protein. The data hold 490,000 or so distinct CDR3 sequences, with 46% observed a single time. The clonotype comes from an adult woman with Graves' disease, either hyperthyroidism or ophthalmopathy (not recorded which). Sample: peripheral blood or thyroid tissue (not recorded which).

Here the CDR3 DNA reads TGTGCCAGCAGCACTAGGGACAGGGGGTCGGATGGCTACACCTTC. As protein: CASSTRDRGSDGYTF. The chain is built from TRBV11-2 and TRBJ1-2, with 11 bases matching TRBD1. Trimming took 5 bases from V and 6 from J; bases not matched to a gene: 8. The CDR3 loop spans 15 amino acids. CDR1 and CDR2 from the germline V gene are SGHAT and FQNNGV. The whole variable domain, filled in from reference TRBV11-2 and TRBJ1-2, reads EAGVAQSPRYKIIEKRQSVAFWCNPISGHATLYWYQQILGQGPKLLIQFQNNGVVDDSQLPKDRFSAERLKGVDSTLKIQPAKLEDSAVYLCASSTRDRGSDGYTFGSGTRLTVV.